This T cell receptor (beta chain) was observed in a study of T cells in Graves' hyperthyroidism and ophthalmopathy. Whole-study findings and limits: Ophthalmopathy got predicted by the model a median around six months before its onset. Among thyroid clonotypes expanded above 0.001, most also appeared in blood.

Regions amplified from RNA transcripts were the TCR beta CDR3 regions. In the first-round RT-PCR of the TCR CDR3, the HTBI primer set was used. Via MiXCR, TCRdb re-called the multiplex PCR reads, giving one row per CDR3 protein. The sample has 450,000 to 600,000 distinct CDR3 sequences, 12% to 15% seen once. In its sample, this clonotype was seen many times. Antigen unknown. The definition of stable Graves' hyperthyroidism was no ophthalmopathy progression within 18 months. Diagnoses rested on clinical symptoms, serum thyroxine and TRAb, thyroid ultrasound and orbital computed tomography. Trimming cost V 5 bases and J 7 bases; bases outside gene matches: 7. CDR1 MNHNS and CDR2 SASEGT come from the germline V gene. This CDR3 comprises 14 residues.

This clonotype was obtained from a woman between 40 and 50 years old with Graves' hyperthyroidism. Sequenced: blood. The chain is built from TRBV6-1 and TRBJ2-2, with 7 bases fitting TRBD1. The CDR3 sequence: CASSLGGPGGELFF. CDR3 sequence (DNA): TGTGCCAGCAGTCTAGGGGGCCCTGGCGGGGAGCTGTTTTTT.